The clone carrying this TCR beta chain was counted ten times or more. Trimming removed 4 bases from V and 5 bases from J; junction bases left unmatched: 12. Looked up from germline, CDR1 is DFQATT and CDR2 is SNEGSKA (reference sequence). CDR3 length: 16 amino acids. TCRdb re-called the multiplex PCR reads with MiXCR, one entry per CDR3 protein. The sample holds 120,000 or so distinct CDR3 sequences, about 20% seen once. Samples came from axillary lymph nodes draining the breast cancer. The data belong to a study of breast tumors, draining lymph nodes, adjacent tissues. The rearrangement uses TRBV20-1 and TRBJ2-5; 11 bases match TRBD2. The sequencing sample was made of axillary lymph node tissue. This sequence originates from a female donor with breast cancer. Some clones in this sample may be carry-over from other donors' samples. DNA for the CDR3: TGCAGTGCTAAGGGAACTAGCGGGAGAATTCGGGAGACCCAGTACTTC. This sequence encodes CSAKGTSGRIRETQYF.